Described below is a single TCR beta chain sequence and its context. As yet, its antigen is unknown. CDR1 and CDR2 from the germline V gene are SGHTA and FQGNSA. The CDR3 length is 14 residues. V was pared by 5 bases and J by 5 bases, with 15 bases between. The data derive from a study of beta chain features in type 1 diabetes. Points from the study as a whole: High-TCR-expressing cells could be over-represented by cDNA sequencing. A greater similarity of naive, central memory and Treg TCRB repertoires was seen among patients than among healthy donors. Any HLA type influence on TCRB rearrangement was left unresolved here.

Expressed TCRB transcripts got sequenced, as all isolated RNA was reverse transcribed. Method: immunoSEQ multiplex PCR; TCRdb's copy keeps in-frame clones and lacks some. Here the sample spans around 340,000 clones, less than 20% being singletons. The sequencing input was naive CD4+ T cells from blood. The chain combines TRBV7-2 with TRBJ2-5, with D tentatively TRBD2 (6 bases). The clonotype originates from a woman between 18 and 30 years old in good health. The CDR3 bases are TGTGCCAGCAGCCCCCCTCCGGCGGGGGAGACCCAGTACTTC. Translating gives CASSPPPAGETQYF. Variable domain in full (rest from reference TRBV7-2 and TRBJ2-5): GAGVSQSPSNKVTEKGKDVELRCDPISGHTALYWYRQSLGQGLEFLIYFQGNSAPDKSGLPSDRFSAERTGGSVSTLTIQRTQQEDSAVYLCASSPPPAGETQYFGPGTRLLVL.